Sequencing of this TCR beta chain was carried out in a study of blood T cells in healthy people across ages. Deletions cut 5 bases from V and 6 bases from J, with 17 bases between. The germline V gene encodes CDR1 SEHNR and CDR2 FQNEAQ (reference sequence). The CDR3 is 15 residues long. Whole-study findings and limits: Whereas aged donors had fewer naive CD4+ cells, long-lived donors had more of them and higher diversity.

This clonotype was found a few times. What it recognizes is unknown. Next came a second PCR, run for about 7 to 12 cycles, which used a sample-barcoded 5' primer along with a J-beta primer mix. From each sample, at least 3 million paired-end reads containing CDR3 were obtained. Each CDR3 protein gets one entry after TCRdb re-called the 5' RACE reads with MiXCR. The data show about 680,000 distinct CDR3 sequences, about 52% seen once. The J gene is TRBJ2-1, the V gene TRBV7-9; no definite D call. Material: blood. The origin of this receptor is a woman aged 60-70 years in good health. DNA for the CDR3: TGTGCCAGCAGCCTCTTCGCCTCCCGAAGCAATGAGCAGTTCTTC. Translation: CASSLFASRSNEQFF.